These 8 T cell receptor beta chains share one sample of origin, sequenced in a study of breast tumors, draining lymph nodes, adjacent tissues. TCRdb independently ran MiXCR on the multiplex PCR reads; one entry per CDR3 protein. The sample includes nearly 200,000 distinct CDR3 sequences, 31% seen only once; the top ten take roughly 4.3%. Axillary draining lymph nodes of breast cancer patients supplied the node samples. The specimen sequenced was axillary lymph node tissue. These TCRs come from a female donor with breast cancer. Some clones in this sample may be carry-over from other donors' samples.

The chain has TRBV29-1 and TRBJ1-6; 7 bases map to TRBD1. The germline V gene encodes CDR1 SQVTM and CDR2 ANQGSEA. CDR3 size: 12 residues. Unmatched junction bases numbered 4, after V lost 6 bases and J lost 8 bases. CDR3 amino acids: CSVNRGDSPLHF. The CDR3, as DNA: TGCAGCGTGAACAGGGGCGATTCACCCCTCCACTTT.

This clonotype was seen at least ten times. The chain couples TRBV15 to TRBJ2-3, with D maybe TRBD2 (6 bases). CDR1 is LNHNV, CDR2 YYDKDF, per germline (reference sequence). V was cut by 8 bases and J by 4 bases, with 10 bases left in between. The CDR3 covers 12 residues. The CDR3 loop reads CATSGVADTQYF. CDR3 sequence (DNA): TGTGCCACCTCGGGGGTGGCAGATACGCAGTATTTT. The variable domain in full, completed from reference TRBV15 and TRBJ2-3, reads DAMVIQNPRYQVTQFGKPVTLSCSQTLNHNVMYWYQQKSSQAPKLLFHYYDKDFNNEADTPDNFQSRRPNTSFCFLDIRSPGLGDTAMYLCATSGVADTQYFGPGTRLTVL.

The gene calls are TRBV19 and TRBJ1-4, with a tentative D call TRBD1 (5 bases). The CDR3 has 15 amino acids. V gave up 5 bases and J gave up 8 bases, with 18 bases separating them. The germline V gene has CDR1 LNHDA and CDR2 SQIVND (reference sequence). CDR3 amino acids: CASSPDGRVVEKLFF. CDR3 bases: TGTGCCAGTAGTCCGGATGGCAGGGTTGTAGAAAAACTGTTTTTT.

This clonotype was counted a few times. This may be a read error: a much more frequent sequence differs by one nucleotide. The chain uses TRBV19 and TRBJ2-7; no firm D call. The CDR3 totals 16 residues. Trimming pared 3 bases from V and 3 bases from J, leaving 18 bases between. In germline, CDR1 is LNHDA, CDR2 SQIVND (reference sequence). CDR3: CASSMIPRVSFYEQYF. The DNA of the CDR3 is TGTGCCAGTAGTATGATTCCAAGGGTTAGCTTCTACGAGCAGTACTTC.

This chain joins TRBV6-6 and TRBJ2-2; 11 bases are a match to TRBD2. J was trimmed by 7 bases and V by 0 bases; bases with no gene match: 7. Germline lookup yields CDR1 MNHNY and CDR2 SVGAGI (reference sequence). The CDR3 length is 17 residues. DNA for the CDR3: TGTGCCAGCAGTTACTCTTTAGCGGGGGGGCGGAGCGGGGAGCTGTTTTTT. This codes for CASSYSLAGGRSGELFF.

A note on this clonotype: At one end, the junction sequence differs from germline, possibly due to a read error. The chain employs TRBV20-1 and TRBJ2-5; 7 bases fit TRBD1. The CDR3 contains 13 residues. Germline V gives CDR1 DFQATT, CDR2 SNEGSKA (reference sequence). The CDR3 coding sequence is TGTAGTGCTCCTAGACAGGGCCGAGAGACCCAGTACTTC. As protein: CSAPRQGRETQYF.

This clonotype appeared many times. The chain joins TRBV6-5 to TRBJ2-2; no clear D gene. Germline CDR1 is MNHEY and CDR2 is SVGAGI. V lost 2 bases and J lost 1, with 5 bases in between. The CDR3 has 14 residues. The DNA for the CDR3 is TGTGCCAGCAGTTACGAAAAGAACACCGGGGAGCTGTTTTTT. Translation gives CASSYEKNTGELFF.

In its sample, this clonotype was seen many times. The chain carries TRBV7-8 and TRBJ2-3, with 9 bases aligning to TRBD2. The CDR3 spans 16 residues. Trimming cost V 1 base and J 2 bases; bases outside gene matches: 4. Germline-derived CDR1 and CDR2 are SGHVS and FQNEAQ. The CDR3 here is CASSLDASGNTDTQYF. The CDR3 coding sequence is TGTGCCAGCAGCTTAGATGCTAGCGGGAACACAGATACGCAGTATTTT.